This record covers a single TCR beta chain. This specimen comes from a study of regulatory T cells in long-lasting Graves disease. The germline CDR1 and CDR2 sequences are SEHNR and FQNEAQ (reference sequence). With 3 bases removed from V and 6 bases from J, the gap between germline ends came to 15 bases. CDR3 length: 15 residues. Arm-PCR of CDR3 regions and iRepertoire HTBI primers were used to build TCR beta libraries. Using its own MiXCR run on the multiplex PCR reads, TCRdb lists one record per CDR3 protein. Altogether roughly 520,000 distinct CDR3 sequences are present, around 12% being singletons, with the ten largest covering more than 8%. The time point here: newly diagnosed GD, antithyroid drugs for less than 3 months. Making the TCR library involved RNA that had been extracted from PBMCs. The data also belong to a second study, concerning T cells in Graves' hyperthyroidism and ophthalmopathy.

The chain employs TRBV7-9 and TRBJ2-1, with D perhaps matching TRBD2 (7 bases). This specimen was peripheral blood mononuclear cells (PBMCs), taken at new diagnosis, from a patient treated with antithyroid drugs. The sequence derives from a woman aged 25 to 39 with Graves disease. CDR3: CASSFGGGGGNEQFF. The CDR3 DNA is TGTGCCAGCAGCTTCGGCGGAGGGGGGGGCAATGAGCAGTTCTTC.